Presented here are 20 T cell receptor beta chains from one specimen sequenced in a study of T cells in Graves' hyperthyroidism and ophthalmopathy. There were TCR beta CDR3 regions amplified from RNA transcripts. The HTBI primer set was used in a first-round RT-PCR of the TCR CDR3. MiXCR was run by TCRdb on the multiplex PCR reads, yielding one entry per CDR3 protein. The table includes a few hundred thousand distinct CDR3 sequences, about a sixth detected once. The specimen sequenced was blood. Every receptor here comes from a woman aged 45-60 years with Graves' hyperthyroidism.

This clonotype occurred a few times. The chain carries TRBV25-1 and TRBJ1-3, with TRBD1 matching over 8 bases. J gave up 3 bases and V 4 bases, and 2 bases lay outside the gene matches. The CDR3 loop spans 14 amino acids. Germline assignment: CDR1 MGHDK and CDR2 SYGVNS. CDR3 sequence (DNA): TGTGCCAGCAGTGCCACAGGGGGTGGAAACACCATATATTTT. Translating it yields CASSATGGGNTIYF.

This clonotype was seen many times. One junction end disagrees with the germline gene, perhaps due to a read error. The gene calls are TRBV10-3 and TRBJ2-1; D might be TRBD2 (6 bases). Per the germline V gene, CDR1 is ENHRY and CDR2 is SYGVKD. The CDR3 totals 11 residues. This chain's CDR3 is CATSRAGQQFF. CDR3 nucleotides: TGTGCCACCAGTCGGGCGGGACAGCAGTTCTTC.

This clonotype was observed a handful of times. Relative to the germline gene, one junction end is altered; a read error may explain this. This sequence joins TRBV19 and TRBJ2-3; 9 bases fit TRBD2. Germline CDR1 reads LNHDA; CDR2 reads SQIVND (reference sequence). The length of the CDR3 is 19 residues. CDR3 sequence reads: CAGRPRAREGLSGTDTQYF. The CDR3 DNA reads as TGTGCCGGTAGGCCTAGAGCGCGGGAGGGCCTTAGCGGCACAGATACGCAGTATTTT.

Concerning this clonotype itself: An end of the junction differs from the germline gene, which may be a read error. The genes are TRBV9 and TRBJ2-5; D might be TRBD2 (6 bases). The CDR3 loop spans 15 amino acids. Germline assignment: CDR1 SGDLS and CDR2 YYNGEE. The CDR3 is CASSQVGGYQGTQYF. CDR3 DNA: TGTGCCAGCAGCCAAGTTGGGGGGTACCAAGGGACCCAGTACTTC.

The CDR3 DNA is TGCAGTGCTAGTGGGGTTGGGGCGCAGACCGGGGAGCTGTTTTTT. Translated, it gives CSASGVGAQTGELFF. The V call is TRBV20-1, the J call TRBJ2-2, with a tentative D call TRBD1 (5 bases). The V gene lost 3 bases and the J gene lost 5 bases, with 16 bases spanning the gap. Germline V gene data show CDR1 as DFQATT and CDR2 as SNEGSKA (reference sequence). The CDR3 loop spans 15 amino acids.

This clonotype has more than one count but fewer than ten. This rearrangement joins TRBV19 to TRBJ1-2, with 12 bases lining up with TRBD1. CDR1 LNHDA and CDR2 SQIVND come from the germline V gene (reference sequence). The CDR3 length is 15 residues. J was trimmed by 4 bases and V by 2 bases; bases with no gene match: 2. The CDR3 is CASSITGQGAYGYTF. CDR3 bases: TGTGCCAGTAGTATAACGGGACAGGGGGCCTATGGCTACACCTTC.

This clonotype was detected ten times or more. The chain is built from TRBV6-4 and TRBJ2-2; 7 nucleotides line up with TRBD2. The germline V gene encodes CDR1 MRHNA and CDR2 SNTAGT. The CDR3 runs 16 residues. V lost 0 bases, J lost 1 base, and 2 bases stayed unmatched. This CDR3 reads CASSDSSSGNTGELFF. The DNA for the CDR3 is TGTGCCAGCAGTGACTCGTCTAGCGGGAACACCGGGGAGCTGTTTTTT.

This clonotype was recorded only once. The V gene is TRBV6-1, the J gene TRBJ2-7; D unresolved. V was cut by 6 bases and J by 3 bases, with 12 bases left in between. The CDR3 extends over 13 amino acids. Germline V gene sequence: CDR1 MNHNS, CDR2 SASEGT. The CDR3 loop is CASSDPPGYEQYF. CDR3 DNA: TGTGCCAGCAGCGATCCCCCAGGCTACGAGCAGTACTTC.

This clonotype was seen repeatedly, ten times or more. The chain is built from TRBV20-1 and TRBJ2-5; D tentatively reads TRBD1 or TRBD2 (7 bases each). This CDR3 has 15 amino acids. Germline V gene lookup returns CDR1 DFQATT and CDR2 SNEGSKA (reference sequence). V was trimmed by 0 bases and J by 2 bases, leaving 13 bases between them. CDR3 region: CSARDGQGGQETQYF. DNA of the CDR3: TGCAGTGCTAGAGATGGGCAGGGGGGGCAAGAGACCCAGTACTTC.

This clonotype showed up many times. As DNA, the CDR3 is TGTGCCAGCAGCTTTAACAGAAACTACGAGCAGTACTTC. It translates to CASSFNRNYEQYF. The chain couples TRBV11-1 to TRBJ2-7; D gene uncertain. V gave up 3 bases and J gave up 3 bases, with 9 bases separating them. CDR3 length: 13 amino acids. Per germline, CDR1 SGHAT and CDR2 FQDESV (reference sequence).

The V gene is TRBV11-2, the J gene TRBJ2-1; D perhaps matches TRBD2 (6 bases). Trimming removed 1 base at V and 3 bases at J, with 10 bases between. The CDR3 covers 15 residues. Germline V gene lookup returns CDR1 SGHAT and CDR2 FQNNGV. CDR3 bases: TGTGCCAGCAGCTTAGGAGCGGGCGGCTACAATGAGCAGTTCTTC. Encoded protein: CASSLGAGGYNEQFF.

Ten or more counts support this clonotype. The chain carries TRBV27 and TRBJ2-1; D is unresolved. From germline, CDR1 is MNHEY and CDR2 SMNVEV (reference sequence). V gave up 3 bases and J gave up 6 bases, with 6 bases separating them. The CDR3 covers 12 residues. DNA of the CDR3: TGTGCCAGCAGTTTTGGGTGCAATGAGCAGTTCTTC. Encoded protein: CASSFGCNEQFF.

There are a few counts of this clonotype. This may arise from a read error, as a much more abundant clone is one base away. This chain links TRBV5-1 with TRBJ1-1; 11 bases are shared with TRBD1. This CDR3 region has 15 residues. Germline CDR1 reads SGHRS; CDR2 reads YFSETQ. The chain's CDR3 is CASSLTPGQGGEALF. CDR3 nucleotide sequence: TGCGCCAGCAGCTTGACACCGGGACAGGGGGGTGAAGCTCTCTTT.

The genes are TRBV30 and TRBJ2-7, with a tentative D call TRBD1 (6 bases). The CDR3 loop spans 12 amino acids. Germline CDR1 is GTSNPN and CDR2 is SVGIG (reference sequence). Trimming removed 2 bases from V and 3 bases from J, with 8 bases in between. CDR3 sequence reads: CAWSRDNYEQYF. CDR3 in DNA: TGTGCCTGGAGTAGGGACAACTACGAGCAGTACTTC. Using reference TRBV30 and TRBJ2-7 for the parts outside the CDR3, the full variable domain is SQTIHQWPATLVQPVGSPLSLECTVEGTSNPNLYWYRQAAGRGLQLLFYSVGIGQISSEVPQNLSASRPQDRQFILSSKKLLLSDSGFYLCAWSRDNYEQYFGPGTRLTVT.

The chain uses TRBV12-3 or TRBV12-4 and TRBJ1-1; weak D call: TRBD1 (6 bases). V gave up 5 bases and J gave up 0 bases, with 13 bases separating them. The CDR3 runs 15 residues. The CDR3: CASSPLRGLNTEAFF. CDR3 DNA: TGTGCCAGCAGTCCCCTTAGGGGGTTGAACACTGAAGCTTTCTTT.

V is TRBV19 and J is TRBJ1-5, with 7 bases fitting TRBD1. Germline V gene data show CDR1 as LNHDA and CDR2 as SQIVND (reference sequence). With 6 bases clipped from V and 0 bases from J, the junction kept 5 bases outside the gene matches. The CDR3 length is 15 residues. The CDR3 region has the DNA TGTGCCAGTAGGACCGACAGGGATAGCAATCAGCCCCAGCATTTT. Encoded protein: CASRTDRDSNQPQHF. The full variable domain, completed using reference TRBV19 and TRBJ1-5, is DGGITQSPKYLFRKEGQNVTLSCEQNLNHDAMYWYRQDPGQGLRLIYYSQIVNDFQKGDIAEGYSVSREKKESFPLTVTSAQKNPTAFYLCASRTDRDSNQPQHFGDGTRLSIL.

In this sample, this clonotype turned up many times. The chain is built from TRBV18 and TRBJ2-7; D unresolved. Trimming left V 2 bases short and J 6 bases short, with 11 bases between. CDR3 length: 13 residues. CDR1 is KGHSH and CDR2 is LQKENI in the germline V gene. CDR3 bases: TGTGCCAGCTCACCAAGTAAAGGCGGCGAGCAGTACTTC. This encodes CASSPSKGGEQYF.

This rearrangement joins TRBV7-9 to TRBJ2-7; D might be TRBD2 (6 bases). V lost 5 bases to trimming and J lost 0 bases, with 26 bases between them. Germline assignment: CDR1 SEHNR and CDR2 FQNEAQ (reference sequence). The CDR3 loop spans 19 amino acids. The CDR3 DNA sequence: TGTGCCAGCAGCCGAATGCGGCCAGGGCGGTACGGGAGCTCCTACGAGCAGTACTTC. Translated, it gives CASSRMRPGRYGSSYEQYF.

The chain combines TRBV7-9 with TRBJ2-3; D is ambiguous. The germline gives CDR1 SEHNR, CDR2 FQNEAQ (reference sequence). Trimming took off 2 bases at V and 2 bases at J, with 11 bases between the two ends. The CDR3 covers 15 residues. The CDR3 bases are TGTGCCAGCAGCTTATTGGTCAGCATCACAGATACGCAGTATTTT. Its translation is CASSLLVSITDTQYF.

The sample holds many counts of this clonotype. V usage is TRBV6-1 and J usage is TRBJ2-2; D remains unclear. V gave up 7 bases and J gave up 6 bases, with 6 bases separating them. Germline V gene sequence: CDR1 MNHNS, CDR2 SASEGT. CDR3 length equals 11 residues. The DNA for the CDR3 is TGTGCCAGCAAAGATCCCGGGGAGCTGTTTTTT. It yields the protein CASKDPGELFF.